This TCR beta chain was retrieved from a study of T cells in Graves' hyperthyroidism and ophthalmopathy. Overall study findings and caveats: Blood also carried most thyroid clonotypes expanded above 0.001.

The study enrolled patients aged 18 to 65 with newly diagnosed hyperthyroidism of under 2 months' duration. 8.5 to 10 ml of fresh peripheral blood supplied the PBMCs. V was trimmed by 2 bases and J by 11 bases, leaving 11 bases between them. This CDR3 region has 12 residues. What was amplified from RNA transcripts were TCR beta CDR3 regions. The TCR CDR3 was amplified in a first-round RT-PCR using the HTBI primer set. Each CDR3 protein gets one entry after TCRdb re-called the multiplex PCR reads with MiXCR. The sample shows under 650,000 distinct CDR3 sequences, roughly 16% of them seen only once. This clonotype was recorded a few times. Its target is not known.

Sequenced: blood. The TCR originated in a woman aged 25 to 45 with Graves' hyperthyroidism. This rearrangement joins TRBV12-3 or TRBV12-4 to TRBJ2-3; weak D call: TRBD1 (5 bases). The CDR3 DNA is TGTGCCAGCAGTTTAATTTTAGGGGTGCAGTATTTT. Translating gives CASSLILGVQYF.